One sample yielded the 9 T cell receptor beta chains listed below, sequenced in a study of blood T cells in healthy people across ages (dated by TCRdb to between 2014 and 2016). Library preparation used 5' RACE. The data were produced on an Illumina HiSeq 2500. The second PCR ran for about 7 to 11 cycles and used a J-beta primer mix along with a sample-barcoded 5' primer. The raw public data were reprocessed by TCRdb itself: fastp quality trimming at Q25, MiXCR clonotype calling, in-frame beta chains only. Here each entry gathers all rows of one CDR3 protein and keeps the most common genes and DNA. The sample table records 580,000 or so distinct CDR3 sequences; 40% to 50% of these occur just once. The ten largest make up about 22% of the sample. Input material: blood. These receptors came from a man older than 75 in good health.

In its sample, this clonotype was seen once. V is TRBV15 and J is TRBJ2-3; D not certain. Germline V gene sequence: CDR1 LNHNV, CDR2 YYDKDF (reference sequence). The CDR3 loop spans 16 amino acids. The V end was cut by 1 base, the J end by 1 base, with 12 bases between. CDR3 sequence: CATSRAQGSGTDTQYF. CDR3 nucleotide sequence: TGTGCCACCAGCAGAGCCCAAGGGTCGGGCACAGATACGCAGTATTTT.

This clonotype was detected only once. This chain uses TRBV3-1 with TRBJ1-1; D is possibly TRBD1 (5 bases). The CDR3 runs 14 residues. Trimming removed 3 bases from V and 7 bases from J, with 15 bases in between. CDR1 is LGHDT and CDR2 is YNNKEL in the germline V gene (reference sequence). This CDR3 reads CASSQGGTGIEAFF. The CDR3 bases are TGTGCCAGCAGCCAGGGGGGGACCGGGATTGAAGCTTTCTTT. The full variable domain, with the rest looked up from reference TRBV3-1 and TRBJ1-1, is DTAVSQTPKYLVTQMGNDKSIKCEQNLGHDTMYWYKQDSKKFLKIMFSYNNKELIINETVPNRFSPKSPDKAHLNLHINSLELGDSAVYFCASSQGGTGIEAFFGQGTRLTVV.

The chain has TRBV28 and TRBJ2-1, with 9 positions matching TRBD2. Germline V gene sequence: CDR1 MDHEN, CDR2 SYDVKM. The CDR3 contains 15 residues. V was pared by 5 bases and J by 3 bases, with 5 bases of the junction left unmatched. In DNA form, the CDR3 reads TGTGCCAGCAGTCAAGCGGGAGGAATCTACAATGAGCAGTTCTTC. Amino acids: CASSQAGGIYNEQFF. The entire variable domain, with the rest obtained from reference TRBV28 and TRBJ2-1, is as follows: DVKVTQSSRYLVKRTGEKVFLECVQDMDHENMFWYRQDPGLGLRLIYFSYDVKMKEKGDIPEGYSVSREKKERFSLILESASTNQTSMYLCASSQAGGIYNEQFFGPGTRLTVL.

The V call is TRBV20-1, the J call TRBJ1-2; maybe TRBD1 (6 bases). Trimming left V 6 bases short and J 2 bases short, with 13 bases between. This CDR3 has 13 residues. In germline, CDR1 is DFQATT, CDR2 SNEGSKA (reference sequence). CDR3 loop: CSAGRGANYGYTF. CDR3 in DNA: TGCAGTGCCGGGCGGGGGGCAAACTATGGCTACACCTTC.

This chain connects TRBV6-6 to TRBJ2-7; 10 positions match TRBD2. The germline V gene encodes CDR1 MNHNY and CDR2 SVGAGI (reference sequence). The CDR3 consists of 15 residues. J was trimmed by 5 bases and V by 10 bases; bases with no gene match: 14. The CDR3 loop reads CATSIHSGGPNEQYF. Written as DNA, the CDR3 is TGTGCCACCTCTATTCATAGCGGGGGGCCCAACGAGCAGTACTTC.

This clonotype was found many times. This sequence joins TRBV7-9 and TRBJ1-6; 7 bases match TRBD1. The CDR3 length is 16 residues. The germline V gene encodes CDR1 SEHNR and CDR2 FQNEAQ (reference sequence). The V gene end was trimmed by 7 bases and the J gene end by 2 bases; junction bases not matched to a gene: 8. The CDR3 bases are TGTGCCAGCAAAGGAGGGGGCGGCACCTATAATTCACCCCTCCACTTT. Amino acid sequence: CASKGGGGTYNSPLHF.

The V call is TRBV10-3, the J call TRBJ2-1, with 8 bases that match TRBD1. This CDR3 contains 15 residues. Germline CDR1 is ENHRY and CDR2 is SYGVKD. J gave up 6 bases and V 2 bases, and 6 bases lay outside the gene matches. CDR3 sequence: CAISESDRGVNEQFF. Written as DNA, the CDR3 is TGTGCCATCAGTGAGAGTGACAGGGGAGTCAATGAGCAGTTCTTC.

Points on this clonotype: Possible read error: a much larger clone is one base away. This chain connects TRBV6-5 to TRBJ2-5; D may be TRBD2 (5 bases). The germline V gene encodes CDR1 MNHEY and CDR2 SVGAGI. The CDR3 has 13 residues. V was cut by 6 bases and J by 11 bases, with 19 bases left in between. The CDR3 reads CASRSTRYYEQYF. The CDR3, as DNA: TGTGCCAGCAGATCCACTAGGTACTATGAGCAGTACTTC.

The chain has TRBV7-2 and TRBJ1-4; TRBD1 might be the D (5 bases). V gave up 5 bases and J gave up 4 bases, with 8 bases separating them. The CDR3 contains 13 residues. Germline assignment: CDR1 SGHTA and CDR2 FQGNSA. CDR3 DNA: TGTGCCAGCAGCGGGGACGGTAATGAAAAACTGTTTTTT. Encoded protein: CASSGDGNEKLFF. Drawing the rest from reference TRBV7-2 and TRBJ1-4, the complete variable domain is GAGVSQSPSNKVTEKGKDVELRCDPISGHTALYWYRQSLGQGLEFLIYFQGNSAPDKSGLPSDRFSAERTGGSVSTLTIQRTQQEDSAVYLCASSGDGNEKLFFGSGTQLSVL.